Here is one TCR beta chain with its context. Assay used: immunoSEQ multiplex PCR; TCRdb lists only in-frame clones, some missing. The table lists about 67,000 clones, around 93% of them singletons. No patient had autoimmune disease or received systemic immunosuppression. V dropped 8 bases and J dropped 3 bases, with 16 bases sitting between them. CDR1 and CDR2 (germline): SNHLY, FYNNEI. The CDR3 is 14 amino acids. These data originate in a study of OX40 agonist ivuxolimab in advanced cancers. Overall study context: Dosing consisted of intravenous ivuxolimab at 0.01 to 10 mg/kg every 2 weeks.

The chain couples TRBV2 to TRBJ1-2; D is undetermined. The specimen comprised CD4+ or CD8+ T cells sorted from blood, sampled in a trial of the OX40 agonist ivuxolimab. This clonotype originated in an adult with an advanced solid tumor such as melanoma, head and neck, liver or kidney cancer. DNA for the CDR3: TGTGCCAGCTTCAACGTCGGGGTCGACTATGGCTACACCTTC. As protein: CASFNVGVDYGYTF.